This is a list of T cell receptor beta chains from one sample in a study of beta chain features in type 1 diabetes. This table comes from immunoSEQ multiplex PCR, and its TCRdb copy is limited to in-frame clones, with some not included. The table includes over 500,000 clones, roughly a sixth detected once. Sequenced input: naive CD4+ T cells from blood. The receptors were gathered from a man younger than 35 in good health. The CDR3 runs from the conserved cysteine through the conserved F or W. Fields, in order: J gene, clone size, V gene, CDR3 protein. Size is stated for part of the rows, as once, few or many counts, or as a class when the clone is expanded.

>TRBJ1-1|NA|TRBV18
CASSRDRGTEAFF
>TRBJ1-1|once|TRBV19
CASSSTGGSNTEAFF
>TRBJ2-7|few|TRBV7-9
CASSALRDRGDEQYF
>TRBJ2-1|few|TRBV19
CASSIPGLAGNNEQFF
>TRBJ2-1|NA|TRBV6-6
CASSYRVQNEQFF
>TRBJ1-6|NA|TRBV6-5
CASSFERGRNSPLHF
>TRBJ1-1|NA|TRBV5-1
CASSPFVGLNTEAFF
>TRBJ1-2|NA|TRBV6-1
CASILHLGDGYTF
>TRBJ2-4|NA|TRBV15
CATSRSGTGAKHIQYF
>TRBJ1-3|few|TRBV5-1
CASSSAPGPGNTIYF
>TRBJ2-5|few|TRBV28
CASSFPTSGSETQYF
>TRBJ1-6|NA|TRBV4-3
CASSQDYPLGSPLHF
>TRBJ2-1|few|TRBV4-3
CASSQPGLGNEQFF
>TRBJ2-2|few|TRBV7-2
CASSSQGQVNTGELFF
>TRBJ2-3|few|TRBV20-1
CSARSLDTQYF
>TRBJ1-6|few|TRBV30
CAWTSGHRITNSPLHF
>TRBJ2-7|NA|TRBV11-2
CASSLGVVDYEQYF
>TRBJ1-1|NA|TRBV7-2
CASSSNRALGNTEAFF
>TRBJ2-7|NA|TRBV18
CASSPLRGSSYEQYF
>TRBJ2-1|few|TRBV9
CASSPDAGGYNEQFF
>TRBJ2-7|few|TRBV28
CASSPLGTANYEQYF
>TRBJ2-3|NA|TRBV27
CASSLGLAGVRDTQYF
>TRBJ1-2|NA|TRBV28
CASSSPGLRTNYGYTF
>TRBJ2-7|few|TRBV28
CASSLVGTEQYF
>TRBJ2-2|few|TRBV5-4
CASSRTGSNTGELFF
>TRBJ2-1|few|TRBV10-3
CAISPGRLSSYNEQFF
>TRBJ2-3|NA|TRBV25-1
CASTTGQGATDTQYF
>TRBJ1-2|NA|TRBV19
CASSPPGTGLNYGYTF
>TRBJ2-1|few|TRBV7-6
CASSSPGTAWNEQFF
>TRBJ2-7|NA|TRBV29-1
CSVVESRLKGYEQYF
>TRBJ2-7|few|TRBV6-5
CASSYGGQGNYEQYF
>TRBJ2-5|few|TRBV4-1
CASSQVGLVSETQYF
>TRBJ1-3|NA|TRBV10-3
CAISETRGYGNTIYF
>TRBJ2-7|NA|TRBV4-3
CASSQDLVTPTYEQYF
>TRBJ2-6|few|TRBV28
CASHRGGANVLTF
>TRBJ1-2|NA|TRBV27
CASRGKGTYGYTF
>TRBJ1-2|NA|TRBV5-8
CASSLAPNYGYTF
>TRBJ1-1|NA|TRBV4-3
CASSQDQRYTEAFF
>TRBJ1-2|NA|TRBV29-1
CSVVNRLASPYGYTF
>TRBJ1-1|few|TRBV11-2
CASSLLLRAFF
>TRBJ1-2|few|TRBV30
CAWKSNYGYTF
>TRBJ1-2|NA|TRBV12-5
CASGLTPYGYTF
>TRBJ2-3|NA|TRBV6-1
CASSPLAASTDTQYF
>TRBJ1-1|few|TRBV28
CASSYYGKNTEAFF
>TRBJ2-7|few|TRBV9
CASSVSQGVYEQYF